The 17 T cell receptor beta chains listed next were all sequenced from one sample in a study of vaccination effects on CD4 cells after COVID-19. TCRdb keeps only in-frame clones here, not all; method: immunoSEQ multiplex PCR. The sample contains tens of thousands of clones, less than 85% of which appear only once. The culture ran for about 11 days, and then CD4+ T cells were isolated. As their vaccination, participants received two doses of either BNT162b2 or mRNA-1273. These receptors' targets are unknown. The material sequenced was CD4+ T cells from PBMCs cultured without peptide, taken after COVID-19 vaccination. These receptors were taken from a human donor who received a COVID-19 vaccine.

The genes are TRBV5-1 and TRBJ1-1; D gene uncertain. The V gene's germline CDR1 is SGHRS and CDR2 YFSETQ. The CDR3 consists of 13 residues. V lost 0 bases, J lost 8 bases, and 11 bases lay in between. CDR3 sequence (DNA): TGCGCCAGCAGCTTGGCCGTGGGTGTGGAAGCTTTCTTT. Translation: CASSLAVGVEAFF.

This rearrangement joins TRBV13 to TRBJ2-5; 7 bases agree with TRBD2. Germline CDR1 is PRHDT and CDR2 is FYEKMQ (reference sequence). With 4 bases clipped from V and 4 bases from J, the junction kept 9 bases outside the gene matches. The length of the CDR3 is 15 residues. The CDR3 protein is CASSSSGGIGETQYF. The CDR3 region has the DNA TGTGCCAGCAGCTCATCGGGGGGAATAGGAGAGACCCAGTACTTC.

The chain combines TRBV19 with TRBJ2-3; TRBD2 might be the D (6 bases). Germline CDR1 LNHDA, CDR2 SQIVND (reference sequence). The ends were cut back, 11 bases at V and 2 bases at J, with 17 bases in the middle. There are 14 residues in the CDR3. This CDR3 reads CAVGSGQTTDTQYF. CDR3 DNA: TGTGCCGTCGGGAGCGGTCAAACCACAGATACGCAGTATTTT.

The V gene is TRBV5-1, the J gene TRBJ2-3; the D gene is possibly TRBD1 (6 bases). Germline V gene sequence: CDR1 SGHRS, CDR2 YFSETQ. V was clipped by 1 base and J by 5 bases, with 17 bases between them. The CDR3 is 16 amino acids. The DNA of the CDR3 is TGCGCCAGCAGCTTGACAGGGCACAACCAGGGAGATACGCAGTATTTT. Translating it yields CASSLTGHNQGDTQYF.

This chain connects TRBV28 to TRBJ1-4; D is perhaps TRBD1 (6 bases). The germline CDR1 and CDR2 sequences are MDHEN and SYDVKM. CDR3 length: 15 residues. Trimming stripped 7 bases from V and 5 bases from J, with 17 bases between. The CDR3 DNA follows: TGTGCCAGCACCCCTCACGGGGGGCAGAATGAAAAACTGTTTTTT. It is translated as CASTPHGGQNEKLFF.

The gene calls are TRBV7-8 and TRBJ2-2; a weak D match, TRBD1 (5 bases). Trimming cost V 5 bases and J 2 bases, with 9 bases left between them. CDR3 length equals 14 residues. Germline V CDR1 and CDR2: SGHVS, FQNEAQ. CDR3 bases: TGTGCCAGCAGCCCTGACAGAAACACCGGGGAGCTGTTTTTT. It yields the protein CASSPDRNTGELFF.

The chain combines TRBV12-2 with TRBJ1-5; the D segment call TRBD1 is taken from the table without a DNA check. TRBV12-2 is listed as a pseudogene. This CDR3 is 16 amino acids long. The CDR3 sequence is CASRFRPGQGDQPQHF. The DNA of the CDR3 is TGTGCAAGTCGCTTTAGACCGGGACAGGGTGATCAGCCCCAGCATTTT.

The chain carries TRBV6-2 or TRBV6-3 and TRBJ1-5; 9 bases fit TRBD1. Germline lookup yields CDR1 MNHEY and CDR2 SVGEGT. The trim removed 5 bases at V and 7 bases at J, leaving 9 bases unmatched. This CDR3 has 15 residues. This chain's CDR3 is CASSVGQGFGQPQHF. For the CDR3, the DNA is TGTGCCAGCAGTGTGGGACAGGGCTTCGGCCAGCCCCAGCATTTT.

The chain is built from TRBV6-5 and TRBJ1-1, with 10 bases aligning to TRBD1. The CDR3 spans 15 residues. CDR1 is MNHEY and CDR2 is SVGAGI in the germline V gene. The V segment lost 7 bases and the J segment 4 bases; nucleotides outside the gene matches: 9. CDR3 bases: TGTGCCAGCATCAAGGACAGGGGGTCAGGCACTGAAGCTTTCTTT. Encoded protein: CASIKDRGSGTEAFF.

V usage is TRBV7-9 and J usage is TRBJ1-3; D gene uncertain. Trimming took 1 base from V and 1 from J, leaving 8 bases between them. Looked up from germline, CDR1 is SEHNR and CDR2 is FQNEAQ (reference sequence). The CDR3 consists of 15 residues. In DNA, the CDR3 is TGTGCCAGCAGCTTAGTTGCAGGATCTGGAAACACCATATATTTT. Its protein is CASSLVAGSGNTIYF.

The V call is TRBV12-5, the J call TRBJ2-3; D unclear. CDR1 and CDR2 (germline): LGHNT, FRNRAP. The CDR3 length is 16 residues. V lost 6 bases and J lost 4, with 20 bases in between. CDR3 in amino acids: CASGFVDRTGADTQYF. CDR3 nucleotides: TGTGCTAGTGGCTTTGTCGATCGCACTGGGGCAGATACGCAGTATTTT.

This sequence joins TRBV2 and TRBJ2-7; TRBD1 matches at 8 bases. The CDR3 length is 13 residues. J lost 6 bases, V lost 5 bases, and 6 bases had no gene match. CDR1 is SNHLY, CDR2 FYNNEI, per germline. CDR3 amino acids: CASSPDRVPEQYV. CDR3 in DNA: TGTGCCAGCAGTCCGGACAGGGTCCCCGAGCAGTACGTC.

The chain links TRBV28 to TRBJ1-1; D is perhaps TRBD1 (5 bases). This CDR3 is built from 12 residues. The V end lost 3 bases, the J end lost 10 bases, and 12 bases lay between the germline ends. CDR1 and CDR2 (germline): MDHEN, SYDVKM. The CDR3 DNA reads TGTGCCAGCAGTTTGAGAGACAGTACAGCTTTCTTT. Protein: CASSLRDSTAFF. The entire variable domain, with the rest obtained from reference TRBV28 and TRBJ1-1, is as follows: DVKVTQSSRYLVKRTGEKVFLECVQDMDHENMFWYRQDPGLGLRLIYFSYDVKMKEKGDIPEGYSVSREKKERFSLILESASTNQTSMYLCASSLRDSTAFFGQGTRLTVV.

The rearrangement uses TRBV27 and TRBJ2-5; 7 positions agree with TRBD1. Germline V gene data show CDR1 as MNHEY and CDR2 as SMNVEV (reference sequence). With 6 bases clipped from V and 7 bases from J, the junction kept 11 bases outside the gene matches. This CDR3 is 14 amino acids long. The CDR3 nucleotides are TGTGCCAGCAGAGAGACGGGACAGATGGGGACCCAGTACTTC. Its translation is CASRETGQMGTQYF.

V and J are TRBV20-1 and TRBJ2-1, with a weak D call TRBD2 (6 bases). The CDR3 length is 12 residues. Trimming left V 3 bases short and J 8 bases short, with 11 bases between. Germline V CDR1 and CDR2: DFQATT, SNEGSKA (reference sequence). The CDR3 sequence: CSASGGGDEQFF. The CDR3 DNA is TGCAGTGCTAGTGGGGGAGGCGATGAGCAGTTCTTC.

This chain joins TRBV7-8 and TRBJ1-2; 7 nucleotides agree with TRBD1. Trimming took 5 bases from V and 7 from J; bases not matched to a gene: 16. CDR1 and CDR2 (germline): SGHVS, FQNEAQ. This CDR3 has 16 amino acids. CDR3 sequence reads: CASSLNRGSLPSGYTF. CDR3 DNA sequence: TGTGCCAGCAGCCTCAACAGGGGAAGCCTTCCTAGTGGCTACACCTTC.

In this sample, this clone turned up a few times. The CDR3 bases are TGTGCCAGCCGTGGTCGGGACAGGGGTCCCCGAAAACTGTTTTTT. The encoded protein is CASRGRDRGPRKLFF. The V gene is TRBV27, the J gene TRBJ1-4; 10 bases agree with TRBD1. Looked up from germline, CDR1 is MNHEY and CDR2 is SMNVEV (reference sequence). The CDR3 loop spans 15 amino acids. The J segment lost 10 bases and the V segment lost 8 bases, leaving 13 bases of the junction unmatched.